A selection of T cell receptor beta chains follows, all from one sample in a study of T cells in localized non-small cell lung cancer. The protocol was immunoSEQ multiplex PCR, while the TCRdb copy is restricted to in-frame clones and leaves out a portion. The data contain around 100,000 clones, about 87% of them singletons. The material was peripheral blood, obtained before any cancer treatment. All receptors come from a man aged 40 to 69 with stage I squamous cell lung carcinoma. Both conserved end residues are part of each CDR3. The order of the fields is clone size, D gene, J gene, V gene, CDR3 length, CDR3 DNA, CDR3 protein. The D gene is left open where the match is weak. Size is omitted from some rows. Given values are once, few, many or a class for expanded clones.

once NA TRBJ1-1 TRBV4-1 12 TGCGCCAGCAGCCAAGATGGACTGGAAGCTTTCTTT CASSQDGLEAFF
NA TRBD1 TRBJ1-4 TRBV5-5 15 TGTGCCAGCAGCCCCAGGGGGCAGGCTAATGAAAAACTGTTTTTT CASSPRGQANEKLFF
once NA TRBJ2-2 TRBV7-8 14 TGTGCCAGTCACTACAGGGATGCCACCGGGGAGCTGTTTTTT CASHYRDATGELFF
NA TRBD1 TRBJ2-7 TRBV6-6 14 TGTGCCAGCAGGGGACAGGGGGCTGTCTCCGAGCAGTACTTC CASRGQGAVSEQYF
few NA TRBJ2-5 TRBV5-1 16 TGCGCCAGCAGCTTGGCCCTAGGCGCCTACCAAGAGACCCAGTACTTC CASSLALGAYQETQYF
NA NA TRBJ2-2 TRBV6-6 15 TGTGCCAGCAGTTACTCAAGCGTGAGGGCCGGGGAGCTGTTTTTT CASSYSSVRAGELFF
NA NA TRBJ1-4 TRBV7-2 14 TGTGCCAGCACTGGAGGAGGGGCTGGAGAAAAACTGTTTTTT CASTGGGAGEKLFF
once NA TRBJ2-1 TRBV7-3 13 TGTGCCAGCAGCCAAGCCCGTACAGGAGAGCAGTTCTTC CASSQARTGEQFF
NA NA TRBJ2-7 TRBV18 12 TGTGCCAGCTCACCGTCGACGCGGGAGCAGTACTTC CASSPSTREQYF
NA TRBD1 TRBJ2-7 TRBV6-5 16 TGTGCCAGCAGTTACCGCGGGACAGGGTCACCCTACGAGCAGTACTTC CASSYRGTGSPYEQYF
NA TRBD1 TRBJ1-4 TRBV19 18 TGTGCCAGTAGCTCTCCGGGACAGGGGCCCCATAGGAATGAAAAACTGTTTTTT CASSSPGQGPHRNEKLFF
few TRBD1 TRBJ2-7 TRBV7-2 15 TGTGCCAGCAGCTTAGCGGCGACAGGGCTCTACGAGCAGTACTTC CASSLAATGLYEQYF
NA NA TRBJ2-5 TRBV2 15 TGTGCCAGCAGAGCCGAACACGGACCCGGGGAGACCCAGTACTTC CASRAEHGPGETQYF
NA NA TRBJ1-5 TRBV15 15 TGTGCCACCAGCAGAGAGGCAGGGATCAATCAGCCCCAGCATTTT CATSREAGINQPQHF
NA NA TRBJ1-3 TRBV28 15 TGTGCCAGCAAGCCCAGGGCCAACTCTGGAAACACCATATATTTT CASKPRANSGNTIYF
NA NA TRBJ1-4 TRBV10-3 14 TGTGCCATCGGGACTGTGTCGGGAAATGAAAAACTGTTTTTT CAIGTVSGNEKLFF
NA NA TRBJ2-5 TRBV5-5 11 TGTGCCAGCAGCCTGTTAGGGACCCAGTACTTC CASSLLGTQYF
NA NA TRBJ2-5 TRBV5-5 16 TGTGCCAGCAGCCCCATTCCCCCGGGGGTTCGAGAGACCCAGTACTTC CASSPIPPGVRETQYF
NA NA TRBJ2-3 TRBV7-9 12 TGTGCCACCTCGGGCCTCACAGATACGCAGTATTTT CATSGLTDTQYF
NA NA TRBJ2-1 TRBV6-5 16 TGTGCCAGCAGTTCTACTCGCCGGGGCTACTACAATGAGCAGTTCTTC CASSSTRRGYYNEQFF
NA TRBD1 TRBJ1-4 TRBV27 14 TGTGCCAGCAGTCCTAGTCTGACAGGGGAAAAACTGTTTTTT CASSPSLTGEKLFF
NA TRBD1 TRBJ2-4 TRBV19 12 TGTGCCAGTAGTTACAGGGGGTCCATTCAGTACTTC CASSYRGSIQYF
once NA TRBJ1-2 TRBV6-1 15 TGTGCCAGCAGTAGTGACTCGTGGCAGGGCAATGGCTACACCTTC CASSSDSWQGNGYTF
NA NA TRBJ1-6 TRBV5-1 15 TGCGCCAGCAGCTCCTCGGGACTGAGAAATTCACCCCTCCACTTT CASSSSGLRNSPLHF
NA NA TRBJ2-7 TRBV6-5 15 TGTGCCAGCAGCGTACAGGGAACTCCCGTGGGGGAGCAGTACTTC CASSVQGTPVGEQYF
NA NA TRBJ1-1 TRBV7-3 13 TGTGCCAGCAGCTTAACGGCGGGGGCTGAAGCTTTCTTT CASSLTAGAEAFF
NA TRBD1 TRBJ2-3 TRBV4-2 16 TGTGCCAGCAGCCAAGAGGGACAGGGGGGCACAGATACGCAGTATTTT CASSQEGQGGTDTQYF
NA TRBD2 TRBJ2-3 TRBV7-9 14 TGTGCCAGCAGTCAAACCGGGGGGGCAGATACGCAGTATTTT CASSQTGGADTQYF
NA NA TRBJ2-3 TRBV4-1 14 TGCGCCAGCAGCCTAGGACAACCCACAGATACGCAGTATTTT CASSLGQPTDTQYF
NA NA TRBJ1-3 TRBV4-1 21 TGCGCCAGCAGCCAAGAGCGCGCCAGTGTTTTCAAAGGGGTATCTGGAAACACCATATATTTT CASSQERASVFKGVSGNTIYF
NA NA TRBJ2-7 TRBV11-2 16 TGTGCCAGCAGCGCAACCGGGACCGCTAGCTCCTACGAGCAGTACTTC CASSATGTASSYEQYF
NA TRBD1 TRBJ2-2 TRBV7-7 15 TGTGCCAGCAGACCTGACAGGGGACACACCGGGGAGCTGTTTTTT CASRPDRGHTGELFF
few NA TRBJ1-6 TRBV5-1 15 TGCGCCAGCAGCTTGGTGGGCCTGGGCGATTCACCCCTCCACTTT CASSLVGLGDSPLHF
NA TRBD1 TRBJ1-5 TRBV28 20 TGTGCCAGCAGTTCGGACCGGGACAGGGGAATCGGCCACGTAAATCAGCCCCAGCATTTT CASSSDRDRGIGHVNQPQHF
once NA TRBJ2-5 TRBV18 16 TGTGCCAGCTCACCCCGACTGACGGGATACCAAGAGACCCAGTACTTC CASSPRLTGYQETQYF
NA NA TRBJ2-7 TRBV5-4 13 TGTGCCAGCAGCCCGCGGGACAAGGGGTATCGGTACTTC CASSPRDKGYRYF
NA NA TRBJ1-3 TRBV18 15 TGTGCCAGCTCACCCGCGGCAGGGTTTGGAAACACCATATATTTT CASSPAAGFGNTIYF
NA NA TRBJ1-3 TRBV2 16 TGTGCCAGCAGTGAAGCCGTGGTCAGCTCTGGAAACACCATATATTTT CASSEAVVSSGNTIYF
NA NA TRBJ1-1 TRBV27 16 TGTGCTACCCAAAGCCGTTTTTTGAGTTATAACACTGAAGCTTTCTTT CATQSRFLSYNTEAFF
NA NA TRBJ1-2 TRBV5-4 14 TGTGCCAGCACCGAGGGGAAACAAAGCTATGGCTACACCTTC CASTEGKQSYGYTF
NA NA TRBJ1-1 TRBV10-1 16 TGCGCCAGCAGTGAGGCGGGGCAGGGGAGCAACACTGAAGCTTTCTTT CASSEAGQGSNTEAFF
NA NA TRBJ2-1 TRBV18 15 TGTGCCAGCTCACCACCCAGACCCCAGGACAATGAGCAGTTCTTC CASSPPRPQDNEQFF
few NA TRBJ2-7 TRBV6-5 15 TGTGCCAGCAGTTACGCCGCCCCGGGCCCCTACGAGCAGTACTTC CASSYAAPGPYEQYF
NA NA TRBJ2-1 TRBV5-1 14 TGCGCCAGCAGCTTGGATACTAGATGGATCGAGCAGTTCTTC CASSLDTRWIEQFF
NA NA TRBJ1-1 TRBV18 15 TGTGCCAGCTCACCACAGCGCAGCGCTGGCACTGAAGCTTTCTTT CASSPQRSAGTEAFF
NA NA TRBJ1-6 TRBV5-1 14 TGCGCCAGCAGCTTGAAACAAGGGAATTCACCCCTCCACTTT CASSLKQGNSPLHF
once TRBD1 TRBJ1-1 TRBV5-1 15 TGCGCCAGCACCTCTCCCGGGACAGCAAACACTGAAGCTTTCTTT CASTSPGTANTEAFF
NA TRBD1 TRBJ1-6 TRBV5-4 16 TGTGCCAGCAGCTTAGGACAGGGGAGGGGGAATTCACCCCTCCACTTT CASSLGQGRGNSPLHF
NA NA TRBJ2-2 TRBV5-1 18 TGCGCCAGCAGCTTGGCCGGGACAGCGGGGCGGAACACCGGGGAGCTGTTTTTT CASSLAGTAGRNTGELFF